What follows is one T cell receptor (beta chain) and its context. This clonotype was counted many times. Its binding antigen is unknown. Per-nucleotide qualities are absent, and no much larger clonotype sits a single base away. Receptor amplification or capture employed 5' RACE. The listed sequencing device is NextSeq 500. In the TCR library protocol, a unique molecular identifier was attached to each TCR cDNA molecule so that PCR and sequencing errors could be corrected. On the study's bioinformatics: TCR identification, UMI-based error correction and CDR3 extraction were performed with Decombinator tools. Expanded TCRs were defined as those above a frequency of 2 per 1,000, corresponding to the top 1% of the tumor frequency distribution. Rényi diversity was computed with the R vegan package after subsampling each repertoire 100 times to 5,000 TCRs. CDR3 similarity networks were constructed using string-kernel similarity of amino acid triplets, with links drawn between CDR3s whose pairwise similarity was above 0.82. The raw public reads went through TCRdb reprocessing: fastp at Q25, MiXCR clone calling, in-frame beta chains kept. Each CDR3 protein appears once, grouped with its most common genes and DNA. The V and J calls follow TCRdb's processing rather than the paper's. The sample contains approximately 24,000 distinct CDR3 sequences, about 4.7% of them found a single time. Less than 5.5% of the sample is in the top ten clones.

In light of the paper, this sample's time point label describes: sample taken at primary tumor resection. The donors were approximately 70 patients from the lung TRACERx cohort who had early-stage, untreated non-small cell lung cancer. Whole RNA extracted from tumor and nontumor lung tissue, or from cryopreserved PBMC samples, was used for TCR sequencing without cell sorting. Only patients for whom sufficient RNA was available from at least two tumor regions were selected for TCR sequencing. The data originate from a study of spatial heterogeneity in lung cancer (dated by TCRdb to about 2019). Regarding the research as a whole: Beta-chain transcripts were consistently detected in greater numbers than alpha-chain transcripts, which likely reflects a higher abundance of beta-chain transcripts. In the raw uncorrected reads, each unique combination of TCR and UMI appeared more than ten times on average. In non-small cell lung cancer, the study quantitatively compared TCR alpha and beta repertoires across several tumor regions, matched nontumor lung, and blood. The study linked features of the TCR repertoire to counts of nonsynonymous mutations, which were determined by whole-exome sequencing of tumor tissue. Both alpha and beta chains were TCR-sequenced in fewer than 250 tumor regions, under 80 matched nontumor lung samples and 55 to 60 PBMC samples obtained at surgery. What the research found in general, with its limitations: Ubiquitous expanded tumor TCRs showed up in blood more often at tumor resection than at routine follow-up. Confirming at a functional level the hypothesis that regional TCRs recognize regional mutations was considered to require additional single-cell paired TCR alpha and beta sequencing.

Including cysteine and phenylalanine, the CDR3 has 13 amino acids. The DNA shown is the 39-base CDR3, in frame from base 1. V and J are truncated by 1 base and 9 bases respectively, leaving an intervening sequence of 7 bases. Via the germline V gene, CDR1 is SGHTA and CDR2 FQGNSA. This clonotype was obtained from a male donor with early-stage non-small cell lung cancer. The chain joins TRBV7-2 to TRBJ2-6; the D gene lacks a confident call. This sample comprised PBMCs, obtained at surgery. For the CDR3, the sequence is CASSLGGDNVLTF. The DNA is TGTGCCAGCAGCTTAGGCGGAGACAACGTCCTGACTTTC. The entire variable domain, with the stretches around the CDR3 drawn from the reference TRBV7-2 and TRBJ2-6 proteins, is GAGVSQSPSNKVTEKGKDVELRCDPISGHTALYWYRQSLGQGLEFLIYFQGNSAPDKSGLPSDRFSAERTGGSVSTLTIQRTQQEDSAVYLCASSLGGDNVLTFGAGSRLTVL.